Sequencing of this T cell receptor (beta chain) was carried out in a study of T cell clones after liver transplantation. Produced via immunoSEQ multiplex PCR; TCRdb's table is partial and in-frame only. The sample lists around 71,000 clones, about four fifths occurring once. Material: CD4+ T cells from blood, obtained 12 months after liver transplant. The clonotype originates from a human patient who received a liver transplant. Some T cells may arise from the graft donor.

CDR3 in amino acids: CASSSSVGGGEQFF. The CDR3 nucleotides are TGCGCCAGCAGCTCATCCGTGGGGGGAGGCGAGCAGTTCTTC. This chain connects TRBV5-1 to TRBJ2-1; D possibly corresponds to TRBD2 (6 bases). V shed 3 bases and J shed 10 bases, with 17 bases lying between them. The V gene's germline CDR1 is SGHRS and CDR2 YFSETQ. The CDR3 length is 14 residues.